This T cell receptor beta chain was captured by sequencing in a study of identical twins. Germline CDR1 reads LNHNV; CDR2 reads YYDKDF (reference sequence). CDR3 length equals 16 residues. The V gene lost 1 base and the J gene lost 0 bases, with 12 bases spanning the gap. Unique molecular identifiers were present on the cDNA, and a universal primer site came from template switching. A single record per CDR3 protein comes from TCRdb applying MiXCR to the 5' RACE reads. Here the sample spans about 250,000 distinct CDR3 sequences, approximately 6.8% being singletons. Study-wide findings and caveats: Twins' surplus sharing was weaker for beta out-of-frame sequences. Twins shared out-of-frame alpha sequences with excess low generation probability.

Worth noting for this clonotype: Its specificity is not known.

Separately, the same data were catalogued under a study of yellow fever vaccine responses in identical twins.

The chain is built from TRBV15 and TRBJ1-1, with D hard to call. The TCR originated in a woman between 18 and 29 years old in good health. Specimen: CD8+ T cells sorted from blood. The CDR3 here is CATSRVGITVNTEAFF. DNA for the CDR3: TGTGCCACCAGCAGAGTGGGTATTACGGTGAACACTGAAGCTTTCTTT.